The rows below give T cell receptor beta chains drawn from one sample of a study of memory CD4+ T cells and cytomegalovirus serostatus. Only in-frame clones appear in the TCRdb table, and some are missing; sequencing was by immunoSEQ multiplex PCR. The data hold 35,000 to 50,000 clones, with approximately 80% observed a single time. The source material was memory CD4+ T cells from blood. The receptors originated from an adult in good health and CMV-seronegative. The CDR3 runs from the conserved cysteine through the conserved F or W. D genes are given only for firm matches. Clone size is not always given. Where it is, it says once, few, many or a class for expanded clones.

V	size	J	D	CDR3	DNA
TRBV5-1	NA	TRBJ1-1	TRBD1	CASSGRQGGFTEAFF	TGCGCCAGCAGCGGAAGACAGGGAGGATTCACTGAAGCTTTCTTT
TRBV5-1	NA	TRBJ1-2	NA	CASSPGQPGGGYTF	TGCGCCAGCAGCCCCGGACAGCCAGGAGGGGGCTACACCTTC
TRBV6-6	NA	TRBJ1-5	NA	CASSSGSSYSNQPQHF	TGTGCCAGCAGTTCCGGTTCATCTTATAGCAATCAGCCCCAGCATTTT
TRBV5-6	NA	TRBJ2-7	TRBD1	CASSYPGTGVYEQYF	TGTGCCAGCAGCTACCCCGGGACAGGGGTCTACGAGCAGTACTTC
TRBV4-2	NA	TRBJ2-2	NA	CASMPGGFGELFF	TGTGCCAGCATGCCCGGGGGTTTCGGGGAGCTGTTTTTT
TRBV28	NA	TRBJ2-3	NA	CASSPPVASSDTQYF	TGTGCCAGCAGTCCCCCCGTGGCCTCGAGCGATACGCAGTATTTT
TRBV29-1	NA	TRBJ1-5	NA	CSVAGQSNQPQHF	TGCAGCGTGGCCGGACAAAGCAATCAGCCCCAGCATTTT
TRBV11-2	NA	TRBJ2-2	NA	CASSLDQGFGELFF	TGTGCCAGCAGCTTAGACCAGGGATTCGGGGAGCTGTTTTTT
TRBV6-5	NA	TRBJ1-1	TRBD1	CASRRQGEVKEAFF	TGTGCCAGCAGACGACAGGGGGAGGTAAAGGAAGCTTTCTTT
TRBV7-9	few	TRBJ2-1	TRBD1	CASSLAAGGGDEQFF	TGTGCCAGCAGCTTAGCGGCAGGGGGCGGCGATGAGCAGTTCTTC
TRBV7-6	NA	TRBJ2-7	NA	CASSQETQGLSEQYF	TGTGCCAGCAGCCAAGAGACACAAGGACTGTCCGAGCAGTACTTC
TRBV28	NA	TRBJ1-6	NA	CASSSSERVSPLHF	TGTGCCAGCAGTTCATCGGAGAGGGTTTCACCCCTCCACTTT
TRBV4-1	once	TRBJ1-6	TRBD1	CASSQLGQGVSPLHF	TGCGCCAGCAGCCAGCTCGGACAGGGTGTTTCACCCCTCCACTTT
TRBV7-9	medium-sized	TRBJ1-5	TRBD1	CASSMGQGGQPQHF	TGTGCCAGCAGCATGGGACAGGGTGGCCAGCCCCAGCATTTT
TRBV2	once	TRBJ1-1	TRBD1	CASRIGGAGTEAFF	TGTGCCAGCAGGATAGGGGGCGCGGGCACTGAAGCTTTCTTT
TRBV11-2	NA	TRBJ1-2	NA	CASSLTGGINYGYTF	TGTGCCAGCAGCTTAACGGGGGGCATTAACTATGGCTACACCTTC
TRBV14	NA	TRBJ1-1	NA	CASGPLDGNVKNTEAFF	TGTGCCAGCGGTCCCTTAGACGGGAATGTAAAAAACACTGAAGCTTTCTTT
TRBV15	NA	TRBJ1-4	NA	CATSRDQGANEKLFF	TGTGCCACCAGCAGAGATCAGGGCGCTAATGAAAAACTGTTTTTT
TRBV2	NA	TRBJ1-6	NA	CASRYDRTYNSPLHF	TGTGCCAGCAGATACGACAGGACCTATAATTCACCCCTCCACTTT
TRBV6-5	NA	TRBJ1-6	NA	CASSYSNVNSNSPLHF	TGTGCCAGCAGTTACTCGAATGTTAACAGTAATTCACCCCTCCACTTT
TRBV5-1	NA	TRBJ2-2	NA	CASSSVAPSNTGELFF	TGCGCCAGCAGCTCAGTAGCGCCATCGAACACCGGGGAGCTGTTTTTT
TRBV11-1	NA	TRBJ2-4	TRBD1	CASSSGGAKNIQYF	TGTGCCAGCAGCTCAGGGGGCGCCAAAAACATTCAGTACTTC
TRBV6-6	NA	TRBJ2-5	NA	CASREDSRETQYF	TGTGCCAGCAGGGAAGACAGCCGGGAGACCCAGTACTTC
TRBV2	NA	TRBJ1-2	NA	CASSLIGTPRGGYTF	TGTGCCAGCAGCCTGATAGGGACTCCCCGAGGAGGCTACACCTTC
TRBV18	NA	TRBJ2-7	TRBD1	CASSPGTGITEQYF	TGTGCCAGCTCACCCGGGACAGGGATTACCGAGCAGTACTTC
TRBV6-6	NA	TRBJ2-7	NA	CASSHTHEQYF	TGTGCCAGCAGCCACACCCACGAGCAGTACTTC
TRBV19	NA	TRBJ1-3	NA	CASTPMAASGNTIYF	TGTGCCAGTACCCCCATGGCAGCCTCTGGAAACACCATATATTTT
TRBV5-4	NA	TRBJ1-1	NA	CASSLGGNTEAFF	TGTGCCAGCAGCTTGGGGGGTAACACTGAAGCTTTCTTT
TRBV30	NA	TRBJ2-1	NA	CAWSEDREQFF	TGTGCCTGGAGTGAGGACAGAGAGCAGTTCTTC
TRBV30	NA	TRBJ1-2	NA	CAWRETGRLGYTF	TGTGCCTGGAGAGAGACAGGTCGGCTTGGCTACACCTTC
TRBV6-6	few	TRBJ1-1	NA	CASSWFLQDTEAFF	TGTGCCAGCAGTTGGTTTCTTCAGGACACTGAAGCTTTCTTT
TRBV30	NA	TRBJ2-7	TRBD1	CAWDRDRNEQYF	TGTGCCTGGGACCGGGACAGGAACGAGCAGTACTTC
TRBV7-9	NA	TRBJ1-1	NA	CASGMNTEAFF	TGTGCCAGCGGGATGAACACTGAAGCTTTCTTT
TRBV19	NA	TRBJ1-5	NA	CASSRGVNLNQPQHF	TGTGCCAGTAGTAGAGGGGTAAACTTAAATCAGCCCCAGCATTTT
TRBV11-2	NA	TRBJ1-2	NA	CASSPGGLYGYTF	TGTGCCAGCAGCCCTGGGGGCCTGTATGGCTACACCTTC
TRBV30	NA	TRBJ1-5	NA	CAWSKAEDQPQHF	TGTGCCTGGAGTAAAGCCGAGGATCAGCCCCAGCATTTT
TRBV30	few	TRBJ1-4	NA	CAWSVRTATNEKLFF	TGTGCCTGGAGTGTACGTACCGCAACTAATGAAAAACTGTTTTTT
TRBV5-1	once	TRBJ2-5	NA	CASSLTGGGQETQYF	TGCGCCAGCAGCTTGACAGGAGGTGGGCAAGAGACCCAGTACTTC
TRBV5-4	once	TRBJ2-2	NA	CASSFSPAVGTGELFF	TGTGCCAGCAGCTTTAGTCCCGCTGTTGGGACCGGGGAGCTGTTTTTT
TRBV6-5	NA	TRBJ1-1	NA	CASRTVTMNTEAFF	TGTGCCAGCAGGACAGTGACCATGAACACTGAAGCTTTCTTT
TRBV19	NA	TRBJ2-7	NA	CASSPRTDNEQYF	TGTGCCAGTAGTCCCCGGACAGATAACGAGCAGTACTTC
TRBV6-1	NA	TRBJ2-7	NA	CASSEAFAGRVREQYF	TGTGCCAGCAGTGAAGCGTTCGCTGGCAGGGTGCGCGAGCAGTACTTC
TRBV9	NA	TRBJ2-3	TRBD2	CASSVAAGGLDTQYF	TGTGCCAGCAGCGTAGCAGCGGGGGGGTTAGATACGCAGTATTTT
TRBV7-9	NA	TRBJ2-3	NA	CASSQILGLDTQYF	TGTGCCAGCAGCCAGATTCTCGGGCTAGATACGCAGTATTTT
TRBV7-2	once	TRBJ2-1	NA	CASSKRGISRDEQFF	TGTGCCAGCAGCAAAAGGGGGATCAGCAGGGATGAGCAGTTCTTC
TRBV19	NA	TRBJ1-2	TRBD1	CASSPDRVGGYTF	TGTGCCAGTAGCCCTGACAGGGTGGGTGGCTACACCTTC
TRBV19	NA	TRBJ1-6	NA	CASSIFASGISRSYNSPLHF	TGTGCCAGTAGTATTTTCGCCAGCGGGATATCACGCTCCTATAATTCACCCCTCCACTTT
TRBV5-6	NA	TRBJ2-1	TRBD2	CASSLPGGRLTYNEQFF	TGTGCCAGCAGCTTACCGGGGGGGCGGTTAACCTACAATGAGCAGTTCTTC
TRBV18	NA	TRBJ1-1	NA	CASSETTGNTEAFF	TGTGCCAGCTCCGAGACGACAGGGAACACTGAAGCTTTCTTT
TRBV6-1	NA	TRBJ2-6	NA	CASGGGGSGANVLTF	TGTGCCAGCGGCGGGGGCGGCTCTGGGGCCAACGTCCTGACTTTC
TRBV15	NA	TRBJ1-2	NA	CATSRVEQGFYGYTF	TGTGCCACCAGCAGAGTCGAGCAGGGATTCTATGGCTACACCTTC
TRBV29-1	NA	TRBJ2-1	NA	CSAWDNEQFF	TGCAGCGCTTGGGACAATGAGCAGTTCTTC
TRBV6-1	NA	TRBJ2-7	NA	CASSEGTYYEQYF	TGTGCCAGCAGTGAAGGAACATACTACGAGCAGTACTTC
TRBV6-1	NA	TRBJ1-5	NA	CASGTGQPQHF	TGTGCCAGCGGTACGGGGCAGCCCCAGCATTTT
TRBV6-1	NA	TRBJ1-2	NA	CASSEFPVEGYTF	TGTGCCAGCAGTGAATTCCCAGTAGAAGGCTACACCTTC
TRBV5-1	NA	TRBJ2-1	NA	CASSLATVAGLTYNEQFF	TGCGCCAGCAGCTTGGCCACGGTTGCGGGGCTAACCTACAATGAGCAGTTCTTC
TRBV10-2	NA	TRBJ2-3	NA	CALKGGGEDTQYF	TGCGCCCTTAAGGGGGGGGGCGAAGATACGCAGTATTTT
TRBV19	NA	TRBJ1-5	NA	CASSIVEAQPQHF	TGTGCCAGTAGTATAGTGGAGGCTCAGCCCCAGCATTTT
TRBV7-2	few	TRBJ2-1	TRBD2	CASSFSIGGGGEDEQFF	TGTGCCAGCAGCTTTTCAATTGGTGGCGGGGGGGAGGATGAGCAGTTCTTC